This T cell receptor beta chain was captured by sequencing in a study of beta chain features in type 1 diabetes. Study conclusions and caveats: TCRB CDR3 length was moderately but significantly reduced in all four CD4+ subsets of Type 1 diabetes patients.

This clone was detected ten times or more. Its antigen is still unknown. Every isolated RNA sample was fully reverse transcribed, so sequencing captured expressed TCRB transcripts. TCRdb keeps only in-frame clones here, not all; method: immunoSEQ multiplex PCR. The sample has 140,000 or so clones; about an eighth are singletons. The CDR3 is 15 residues long. Germline V lookup: CDR1 LNHDA, CDR2 SQIVND (reference sequence). V shed 10 bases, J shed 6 bases, and the junction held 12 bases outside the gene matches. The chain links TRBV19 to TRBJ2-1; the match to TRBD2 covers 10 bases. The sample taken for sequencing was central memory CD4+ T cells from blood. The sequence came from a man in his late teens or twenties with type 1 diabetes. The CDR3 sequence: CATSRAGGPRNEQFF. The CDR3 DNA reads as TGTGCCACCTCAAGAGCGGGGGGGCCCCGCAATGAGCAGTTCTTC.